This TCR beta chain was documented in a study of T cells in Graves' hyperthyroidism and ophthalmopathy. On the study more broadly: At the time of initial diagnosis and before any treatment, peripheral blood was collected. General study points: In the blood, most expanded thyroid clonotypes above 0.001 appeared as well.

Uncontrolled infection, other autoimmune disease, pregnancy or lactation disqualified patients from enrolment. RNA transcripts were the template for amplifying TCR beta CDR3 regions. An initial round of RT-PCR targeting the TCR CDR3 relied on the HTBI primer set. TCRdb fed the multiplex PCR reads into MiXCR, producing one record per CDR3 protein. The sample consists of 500,000 to 650,000 distinct CDR3 sequences, approximately 15% of them appearing once. There are 17 residues in the CDR3. CDR1 is MNHEY and CDR2 is SMNVEV in the germline V gene (reference sequence). V was shortened by 6 bases and J by 7 bases, with 22 bases between the two germline ends. Worth noting for this clonotype: Its antigen remains unidentified.

The chain has TRBV27 and TRBJ1-6, with D possibly matching TRBD1 (5 bases). Sequencing input: blood. This clonotype was obtained from a middle-aged woman with Graves' hyperthyroidism. CDR3 sequence reads: CASSSPPGRGLNSPLHF. As DNA, the CDR3 is TGTGCCAGCAGCTCCCCCCCAGGGCGGGGTTTGAATTCACCCCTCCACTTT.